The 7 T cell receptor beta chains reported below all come from one sample, sequenced in a study of T cells in Graves' hyperthyroidism and ophthalmopathy. TCR beta CDR3 regions were amplified from RNA. A first-round RT-PCR of the TCR CDR3 used the HTBI primer set. TCRdb used MiXCR to reprocess the multiplex PCR reads, holding one entry per CDR3 protein. The table includes about 700,000 distinct CDR3 sequences, 13% to 15% detected once. The sample consisted of blood. The receptors were sampled from a woman in her late teens or twenties with Graves' hyperthyroidism.

The sample holds many counts of this clonotype. This sequence joins TRBV6-1 and TRBJ1-4; unclear D gene. Germline CDR1 reads MNHNS; CDR2 reads SASEGT. V was pared by 5 bases and J by 3 bases, with 10 bases between. The CDR3 length is 14 residues. The CDR3 nucleotides read TGTGCCAGCAGTTCGGGAGAATCTAATGAAAAACTGTTTTTT. This gives the protein CASSSGESNEKLFF.

This clonotype was counted at least ten times. V usage is TRBV5-5 and J usage is TRBJ2-7; D remains unclear. Germline-derived CDR1 and CDR2 are SGHKS and YYEKEE (reference sequence). The CDR3 covers 13 residues. V lost 0 bases and J lost 3, with 7 bases in between. The CDR3 bases are TGTGCCAGCAGCTTGGGTAGCTTCTACGAGCAGTACTTC. Translated, it gives CASSLGSFYEQYF.

This clonotype was seen many times. The junction departs from the called germline gene at one end, perhaps through a read error. The V call is TRBV7-2, the J call TRBJ1-2, with D unclear. CDR3 length: 12 amino acids. Germline V gene lookup returns CDR1 SGHTA and CDR2 FQGNSA. CDR3 DNA: TGTGCCAGCAGTTTAGCAGGCTATGGCTACACCTTC. Amino acids: CASSLAGYGYTF.

There are many counts of this clonotype. This chain uses TRBV3-1 with TRBJ2-7; 7 bases match TRBD2. The CDR3 runs 15 residues. In germline, CDR1 is LGHDT, CDR2 YNNKEL (reference sequence). V trimming: 1 base; J trimming: 7 bases; junction bases outside the gene matches: 10. CDR3 loop: CASSQAGGSVREQYF. CDR3 coding DNA: TGTGCCAGCAGCCAAGCCGGCGGGAGTGTTAGAGAGCAGTACTTC.

This clonotype was detected many times. The chain carries TRBV29-1 and TRBJ1-1; D unresolved. Per the germline V gene, CDR1 is SQVTM and CDR2 is ANQGSEA. V lost 3 bases to trimming and J lost 5 bases, with 13 bases between them. The CDR3 has 13 amino acids. CDR3 bases: TGCAGCGTTGACGAGGGAGAAAGGACTGAAGCTTTCTTT. This gives the protein CSVDEGERTEAFF.

Many counts were recorded for this clonotype. V and J are TRBV12-3 or TRBV12-4 and TRBJ1-2; 9 bases match TRBD1. Trimming cost V 7 bases and J 3 bases; bases outside gene matches: 15. The CDR3 is made up of 17 amino acids. Here the CDR3 reads CASTVWTGATEDYGYTF. CDR3 nucleotides: TGTGCCAGCACCGTCTGGACAGGGGCTACGGAGGACTATGGCTACACCTTC.

This chain connects TRBV4-1 to TRBJ2-5; 7 nucleotides agree with TRBD2. The CDR3 length is 16 residues. The germline CDR1 and CDR2 sequences are MGHRA and YSYEKL. The junction had 13 bases not matched to a gene; V was cut back by 4 bases and J by 5 bases. The CDR3 DNA reads as TGCGCCAGCAGCCGGAAACAAGGGCGGGAGAGGGAGACCCAGTACTTC. Protein product: CASSRKQGRERETQYF.